This TCR beta chain appears in the sequencing data of a study of T cell changes during pregnancy in multiple sclerosis. TCRdb's table, derived via immunoSEQ multiplex PCR, lists solely in-frame clones and lacks some. The sample has fewer than 45,000 clones; 88% are singletons. V trimming: 4 bases; J trimming: 2 bases; junction bases outside the gene matches: 6. Germline lookup yields CDR1 GTSNPN and CDR2 SVGIG (reference sequence). The CDR3 covers 15 residues. This TCR was recovered from a female donor in good health, enrolled as a control in a pregnancy study. The sequencing here drew on CD8+ T cells from peripheral blood mononuclear cells, taken after pregnancy. The rearrangement links TRBV30 to TRBJ2-3; 10 bases map to TRBD2. CDR3 residues: CAWIPGLAPTDTQYF. As DNA, the CDR3 is TGTGCCTGGATCCCGGGACTAGCGCCCACAGATACGCAGTATTTT.